This T cell receptor beta chain was profiled in a study of cytomegalovirus exposure and HLA in healthy donors. V lost 0 bases and J lost 11, with 21 bases in between. Germline V gene sequence: CDR1 SGHDT, CDR2 YYEEEE. The CDR3 spans 15 residues. Researchers ran the PCR with 60 Vbeta and 13 Jbeta primers. Sequenced by immunoSEQ multiplex PCR; TCRdb stores in-frame clones only, minus some. The listing contains 200,000 to 250,000 clones. The sequence was obtained from a woman aged 25-40 years in good health and CMV-seropositive. The sequenced sample consisted of PBMCs. The V gene is TRBV5-6, the J gene TRBJ2-7; D is possibly TRBD2 (6 bases). The CDR3 DNA reads as TGTGCCAGCAGCTTGGCGGGGGACCCCACCCATAAGAAGTACTTC. Amino acid sequence: CASSLAGDPTHKKYF.